What follows are 19 T cell receptor beta chains derived from one specimen sequenced in a study of cytomegalovirus exposure and HLA in healthy donors. The study ran its PCR with 60 Vbeta and 13 Jbeta primers. Generated by immunoSEQ multiplex PCR, the TCRdb table keeps only in-frame clones and is missing some. The data hold 100,000 to 150,000 clones, with roughly 82% observed a single time. Sequencing was done on a sample of PBMCs. The receptor source for this set is a man aged 18-30 years in good health and CMV-seropositive.

The gene calls are TRBV11-2 and TRBJ1-3; no clear D. Trimming removed 0 bases at V and 2 bases at J, with 8 bases between. Germline values: CDR1 SGHAT, CDR2 FQNNGV. The CDR3 has 15 amino acids. The CDR3 protein is CASSLDLSPGNTIYF. The DNA for the CDR3 is TGTGCCAGCAGCTTAGATCTTTCCCCTGGAAACACCATATATTTT.

The rearrangement joins TRBV9 to TRBJ2-3, with 8 bases matching TRBD2. Germline values: CDR1 SGDLS, CDR2 YYNGEE. The junction had 9 bases not matched to a gene; V was cut back by 4 bases and J by 5 bases. The CDR3 totals 15 residues. The CDR3 nucleotides are TGTGCCAGCAGCCCCTTAGCGGGAACAAGAGATACGCAGTATTTT. Its protein is CASSPLAGTRDTQYF. Combining the CDR3 with reference TRBV9 and TRBJ2-3 gives the whole variable domain DSGVTQTPKHLITATGQRVTLRCSPRSGDLSVYWYQQSLDQGLQFLIQYYNGEERAKGNILERFSAQQFPDLHSELNLSSLELGDSALYFCASSPLAGTRDTQYFGPGTRLTVL.

The chain recombines TRBV5-4 with TRBJ2-1, with D possibly TRBD1 on 6 matching bases. Germline V gives CDR1 SGHNT, CDR2 YYREEE (reference sequence). V lost 4 bases and J lost 6, with 20 bases in between. The CDR3 sequence is 16 residues long. The CDR3 is CASSQLQGVTVNEQFF. The CDR3 nucleotides are TGTGCCAGCAGCCAATTACAGGGAGTAACGGTCAATGAGCAGTTCTTC.

This rearrangement joins TRBV7-6 to TRBJ2-7; D unresolved. CDR1 and CDR2 (germline): SGHVS, FNYEAQ. This CDR3 contains 13 residues. V was clipped by 1 base and J by 4 bases, with 8 bases between them. CDR3 amino acids: CASSLGIQYEQYF. The CDR3 DNA reads TGTGCCAGCAGCTTAGGAATCCAGTACGAGCAGTACTTC.

This clone has only a few counts. Germline and junction disagree at one end, which may indicate a read error. The chain joins TRBV7-7 to TRBJ2-1, with 14 bases identical to TRBD2. The CDR3 is made up of 16 amino acids. From germline, CDR1 is SSHAT and CDR2 FNYEAQ (reference sequence). The chain's CDR3 is CASSQRLAGGPEEQFF. Here the CDR3 DNA reads TGTGCTAGCAGCCAAAGACTAGCGGGGGGGCCGGAGGAGCAGTTCTTC.

The chain recombines TRBV27 with TRBJ2-2; D is possibly TRBD2 (5 bases). The CDR3 has 16 amino acids. Germline V lookup: CDR1 MNHEY, CDR2 SMNVEV (reference sequence). Trimming took off 4 bases at V and 5 bases at J, with 17 bases between the two ends. Written as DNA, the CDR3 is TGTGCCAGCAGTTGGCCCCCGGGGAGAGGGACCGGGGAGCTGTTTTTT. Its translation is CASSWPPGRGTGELFF.

V usage is TRBV5-1 and J usage is TRBJ2-6; 9 bases are shared with TRBD1. The germline CDR1 and CDR2 sequences are SGHRS and YFSETQ. This CDR3 has 18 amino acids. The V segment lost 4 bases and the J segment 0 bases; nucleotides outside the gene matches: 8. In nucleotides, the CDR3 is TGCGCCAGCAGCACCTACACAGGGGGCTCCTCTGGGGCCAACGTCCTGACTTTC. Translating it yields CASSTYTGGSSGANVLTF.

This chain links TRBV11-2 with TRBJ1-2; D gene ambiguous. Germline-derived CDR1 and CDR2 are SGHAT and FQNNGV. V shed 1 base and J shed 8 bases, with 20 bases lying between them. The CDR3 is 16 amino acids. Here the CDR3 DNA reads TGTGCCAGCAGCTTAGCCCCGGGTCCCGAGGAGAGCGGCTACACCTTC. It codes for CASSLAPGPEESGYTF.

This clone was observed once. The chain couples TRBV5-6 to TRBJ1-1; the match to TRBD1 covers 8 bases. V shed 4 bases and J 5 bases; nucleotides not matched to a gene: 7. Germline-derived CDR1 and CDR2 are SGHDT and YYEEEE. The CDR3 is 14 residues long. The CDR3 coding sequence is TGTGCCAGCAGCACCGGGGACAGGTGGACTGAAGCTTTCTTT. It specifies CASSTGDRWTEAFF.

This sequence joins TRBV29-1 and TRBJ1-1, with D unclear. The CDR3 extends over 12 amino acids. The germline gives CDR1 SQVTM, CDR2 ANQGSEA. Trimming cost V 1 base and J 2 bases, with 5 bases left between them. This chain's CDR3 is CSVEGGNTEAFF. The CDR3 coding sequence is TGCAGCGTTGAAGGCGGTAACACTGAAGCTTTCTTT. Combining the CDR3 with reference TRBV29-1 and TRBJ1-1 gives the whole variable domain SAVISQKPSRDICQRGTSLTIQCQVDSQVTMMFWYRQQPGQSLTLIATANQGSEATYESGFVIDKFPISRPNLTFSTLTVSNMSPEDSSIYLCSVEGGNTEAFFGQGTRLTVV.

This clone has more than one count but fewer than ten. The rearrangement joins TRBV7-8 to TRBJ2-7, with TRBD2 matching 7 bases. Germline V gene lookup returns CDR1 SGHVS and CDR2 FQNEAQ. J was trimmed by 2 bases and V by 7 bases; bases with no gene match: 8. This CDR3 comprises 14 residues. The CDR3 sequence: CASTAGVGAYEQYF. CDR3 DNA: TGTGCCAGCACCGCGGGGGTGGGAGCCTACGAGCAGTACTTC.

V gene TRBV30 combines with J gene TRBJ1-3, with a tentative D call TRBD1 (5 bases). V dropped 5 bases and J dropped 0 bases, with 14 bases sitting between them. The germline CDR1 and CDR2 sequences are GTSNPN and SVGIG (reference sequence). The CDR3 runs 15 residues. CDR3 in DNA: TGTGCCTGGGCCAGGGCGGGAAACTCTGGAAACACCATATATTTT. Its protein product is CAWARAGNSGNTIYF.

V and J are TRBV19 and TRBJ2-7, with 7 positions matching TRBD2. V lost 4 bases and J lost 2; bases outside the gene matches: 8. CDR1 and CDR2 (germline): LNHDA, SQIVND (reference sequence). The CDR3 runs to 15 residues. CDR3 in DNA: TGTGCCAGTAGTAGGGCGGGGGTAGGCGCCTACGAGCAGTACTTC. Translated, it gives CASSRAGVGAYEQYF.

The rearrangement joins TRBV7-9 to TRBJ2-5, with D perhaps TRBD1 (6 bases). V was shortened by 5 bases and J by 2 bases, with 6 bases between the two germline ends. The CDR3 runs to 12 residues. CDR1 is SEHNR and CDR2 is FQNEAQ in the germline V gene (reference sequence). The CDR3 here is CASSRGQETQYF. The CDR3 DNA is TGTGCCAGCAGCAGGGGGCAAGAGACCCAGTACTTC. Filled out from reference TRBV7-9 and TRBJ2-5, the complete variable domain reads DTGVSQNPRHKITKRGQNVTFRCDPISEHNRLYWYRQTLGQGPEFLTYFQNEAQLEKSRLLSDRFSAERPKGSFSTLEIQRTEQGDSAMYLCASSRGQETQYFGPGTRLLVL.

The chain carries TRBV4-1 and TRBJ1-4; 7 positions agree with TRBD1. This CDR3 contains 16 residues. Germline V gene lookup returns CDR1 MGHRA and CDR2 YSYEKL. With 2 bases clipped from V and 4 bases from J, the junction kept 7 bases outside the gene matches. This CDR3 is CASSQISGQHNEKLFF. The DNA of the CDR3 is TGCGCCAGCAGCCAAATCTCGGGACAGCATAATGAAAAACTGTTTTTT.

The chain uses TRBV4-1 and TRBJ1-3; D uncertain. Trimming removed 1 base at V and 0 bases at J, with 10 bases between. CDR1 and CDR2 (germline): MGHRA, YSYEKL. CDR3 length: 16 amino acids. In DNA, the CDR3 is TGCGCCAGCAGCCAAGCAGAGGCCTTCTCTGGAAACACCATATATTTT. Its translation is CASSQAEAFSGNTIYF.

A word on this clone: Distinct nucleotide sequences in the sample also encode this CDR3. This sequence joins TRBV6-5 and TRBJ1-1; possible D gene TRBD1, 6 bases. This CDR3 region has 14 residues. The V and J ends lost 6 bases and 5 bases respectively, with 16 bases between them. Germline V gene sequence: CDR1 MNHEY, CDR2 SVGAGI. The CDR3: CASSLGQGSTEAFF. CDR3 coding DNA: TGTGCCAGCAGCCTAGGGCAGGGGTCAACTGAAGCTTTCTTT.

This sequence joins TRBV25-1 and TRBJ1-6; D call uncertain. Germline V CDR1 and CDR2: MGHDK, SYGVNS. V was cut by 1 base and J by 7 bases, with 11 bases left in between. The CDR3 consists of 15 residues. This CDR3 is CASSESRGGNSPLHF. For the CDR3, the DNA is TGTGCCAGCAGTGAATCCCGAGGTGGAAATTCACCCCTCCACTTT. Variable domain in full (rest from reference TRBV25-1 and TRBJ1-6): EADIYQTPRYLVIGTGKKITLECSQTMGHDKMYWYQQDPGMELHLIHYSYGVNSTEKGDLSSESTVSRIRTEHFPLTLESARPSHTSQYLCASSESRGGNSPLHFGNGTRLTVT.

The chain is built from TRBV19 and TRBJ1-2; D is perhaps TRBD1 (6 bases). V dropped 6 bases and J dropped 1 base, with 12 bases sitting between them. This CDR3 is built from 14 residues. Germline V gene data show CDR1 as LNHDA and CDR2 as SQIVND (reference sequence). CDR3 nucleotide sequence: TGTGCCAGTAGGATCTCCAGGGGTAACTATGGCTACACCTTC. Protein: CASRISRGNYGYTF.